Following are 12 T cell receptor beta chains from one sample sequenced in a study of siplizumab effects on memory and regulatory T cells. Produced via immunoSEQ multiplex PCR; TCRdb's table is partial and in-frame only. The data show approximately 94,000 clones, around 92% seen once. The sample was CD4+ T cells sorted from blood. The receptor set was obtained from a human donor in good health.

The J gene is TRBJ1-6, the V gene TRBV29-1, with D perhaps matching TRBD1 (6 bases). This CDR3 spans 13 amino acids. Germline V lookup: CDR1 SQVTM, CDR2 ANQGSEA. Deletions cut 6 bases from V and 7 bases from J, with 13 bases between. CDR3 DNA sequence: TGCAGCGTACAGGGCCAAGTCAATTCACCCCTCCACTTT. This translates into CSVQGQVNSPLHF.

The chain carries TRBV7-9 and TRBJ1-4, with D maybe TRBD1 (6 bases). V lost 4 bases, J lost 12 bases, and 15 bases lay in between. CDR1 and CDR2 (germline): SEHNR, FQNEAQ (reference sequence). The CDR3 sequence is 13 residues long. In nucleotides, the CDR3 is TGTGCCAGCAGCTACCAACAGGGCCGCGAACTGTTTTTT. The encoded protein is CASSYQQGRELFF.

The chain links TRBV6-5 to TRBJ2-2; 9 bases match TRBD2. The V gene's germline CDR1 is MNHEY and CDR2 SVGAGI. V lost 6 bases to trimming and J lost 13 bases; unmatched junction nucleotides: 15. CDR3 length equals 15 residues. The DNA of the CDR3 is TGTGCCAGCAGCCGGTATAGCGGGGGCCCTTCGGCGCTGTTTTTT. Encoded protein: CASSRYSGGPSALFF.

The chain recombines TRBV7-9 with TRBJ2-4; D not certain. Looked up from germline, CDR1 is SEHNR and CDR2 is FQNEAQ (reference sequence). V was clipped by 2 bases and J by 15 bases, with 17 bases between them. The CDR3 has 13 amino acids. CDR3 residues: CASSLNEVLTPYF. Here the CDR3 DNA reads TGTGCCAGCAGCTTAAATGAGGTGCTGACTCCGTACTTC.

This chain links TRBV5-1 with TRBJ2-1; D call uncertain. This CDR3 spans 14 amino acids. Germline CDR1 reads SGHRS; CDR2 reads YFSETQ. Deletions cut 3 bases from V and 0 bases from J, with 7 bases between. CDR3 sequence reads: CASSSVDSYNEQFF. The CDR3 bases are TGCGCCAGCAGCTCCGTCGACTCCTACAATGAGCAGTTCTTC.

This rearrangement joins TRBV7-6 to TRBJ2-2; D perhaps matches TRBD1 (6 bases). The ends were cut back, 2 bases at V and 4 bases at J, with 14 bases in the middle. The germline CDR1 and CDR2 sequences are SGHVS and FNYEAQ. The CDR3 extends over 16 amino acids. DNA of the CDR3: TGTGCCAGCAGCTTACGGCAGGGGATGAGCACCGGGGAGCTGTTTTTT. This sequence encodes CASSLRQGMSTGELFF.

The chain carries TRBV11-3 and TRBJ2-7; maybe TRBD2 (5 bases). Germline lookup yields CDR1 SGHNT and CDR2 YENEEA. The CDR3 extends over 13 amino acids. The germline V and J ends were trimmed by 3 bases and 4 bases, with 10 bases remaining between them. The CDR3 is CASSFGESYEQYF. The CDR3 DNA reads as TGTGCCAGCAGCTTCGGGGAGAGTTACGAGCAGTACTTC.

The CDR3 region has the DNA TGCGCCAGCAGCCCCCGGGGTAGCGGGGCATGGGATTATTACAATGAGCAGTTCTTC. This sequence encodes CASSPRGSGAWDYYNEQFF. The rearrangement joins TRBV5-1 to TRBJ2-1; TRBD2 agrees at 8 bases. This CDR3 contains 19 residues. Germline values: CDR1 SGHRS, CDR2 YFSETQ. The junction had 19 bases not matched to a gene; V was cut back by 4 bases and J by 4 bases. Variable domain in full (rest from reference TRBV5-1 and TRBJ2-1): KAGVTQTPRYLIKTRGQQVTLSCSPISGHRSVSWYQQTPGQGLQFLFEYFSETQRNKGNFPGRFSGRQFSNSRSEMNVSTLELGDSALYLCASSPRGSGAWDYYNEQFFGPGTRLTVL.

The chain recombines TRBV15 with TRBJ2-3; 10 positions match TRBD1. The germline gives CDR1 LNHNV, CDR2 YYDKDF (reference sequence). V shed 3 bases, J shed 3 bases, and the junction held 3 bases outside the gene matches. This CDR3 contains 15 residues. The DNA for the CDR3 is TGTGCCACCAGCAGCGGACAGGGGGAAACAGATACGCAGTATTTT. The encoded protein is CATSSGQGETDTQYF.

CDR3 residues: CASSLDGPYEQYF. CDR3 in DNA: TGTGCCAGCAGCTTGGACGGACCCTACGAGCAGTACTTC. The chain is built from TRBV5-4 and TRBJ2-7; D gene unclear. V dropped 0 bases and J dropped 2 bases, with 6 bases sitting between them. This CDR3 has 13 amino acids. Germline V lookup: CDR1 SGHNT, CDR2 YYREEE (reference sequence).

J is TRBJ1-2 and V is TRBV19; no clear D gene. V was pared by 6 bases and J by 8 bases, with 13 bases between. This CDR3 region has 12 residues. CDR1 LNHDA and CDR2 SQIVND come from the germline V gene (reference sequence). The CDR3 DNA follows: TGTGCCAGTAGCAACAGATTTGGGGGCTACACCTTC. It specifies CASSNRFGGYTF.

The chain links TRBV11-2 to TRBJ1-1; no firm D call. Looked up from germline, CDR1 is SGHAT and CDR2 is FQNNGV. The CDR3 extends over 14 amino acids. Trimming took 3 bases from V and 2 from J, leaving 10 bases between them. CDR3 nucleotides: TGTGCCAGCAGCTTCTTGGAGGGAAACACTGAAGCTTTCTTT. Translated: CASSFLEGNTEAFF.